Following are 16 T cell receptor beta chains from one sample sequenced in a study of Ad26.COV2.S vaccination and SARS-CoV-2 variants. Documented treatment: about 20 received Ad26.COV2.S at low or high dose, single or two shots; about five received placebo; per-sample allocation not given. Vaccine and placebo recipients were sampled on day 63 after the first injection. Profiling relied on immunoSEQ multiplex PCR, and the TCRdb table lists in-frame clones only, not all of them. This table has 300,000 to 350,000 clones, under 90% appearing once. The specimen comprised peripheral blood, sampled in a trial of Ad26.COV2.S vaccine versus placebo. These receptors originate from a person between 18 and 60 years old who received the Ad26.COV2.S COVID-19 vaccine or a placebo.

The chain combines TRBV5-1 with TRBJ2-7; the D is unclear. Germline CDR1 and CDR2: SGHRS and YFSETQ. V was cut by 4 bases and J by 0 bases, with 11 bases left in between. This CDR3 spans 14 amino acids. In nucleotides, the CDR3 is TGCGCCAGCAGCCCTCGAGACCTCTCCTACGAGCAGTACTTC. This codes for CASSPRDLSYEQYF.

The chain joins TRBV5-1 to TRBJ1-1; D may be TRBD1 (5 bases). This CDR3 spans 14 amino acids. Trimming took off 9 bases at V and 10 bases at J, with 25 bases between the two ends. Germline V CDR1 and CDR2: SGHRS, YFSETQ. In nucleotides, the CDR3 is TGCGCCACTTCAGCTTCTTCAGGGTCGGGACGAGCTTTCTTT. Its protein is CATSASSGSGRAFF.

This clone was detected only a few times. The V call is TRBV5-1, the J call TRBJ1-1; weak D call: TRBD1 (6 bases). V lost 5 bases to trimming and J lost 3 bases, with 17 bases between them. Germline V gene sequence: CDR1 SGHRS, CDR2 YFSETQ. There are 15 residues in the CDR3. The chain's CDR3 is CASRVVPDRYTEAFF. The CDR3 DNA is TGCGCCAGCAGAGTTGTCCCGGACAGATACACTGAAGCTTTCTTT.

The chain recombines TRBV10-3 with TRBJ2-1; no clear D gene. CDR1 ENHRY and CDR2 SYGVKD come from the germline V gene. The V and J ends lost 8 bases and 7 bases respectively, with 9 bases between them. This CDR3 is 11 amino acids long. As DNA, the CDR3 is TGTGCCATCGGACCCAGTAATGAGCAGTTCTTC. Translating gives CAIGPSNEQFF.

This sequence joins TRBV11-3 and TRBJ2-5; weak D call: TRBD2 (6 bases). The CDR3 covers 14 residues. Germline loops: CDR1 SGHNT, CDR2 YENEEA. The ends were cut back, 6 bases at V and 5 bases at J, with 16 bases in the middle. The CDR3 sequence is CASRGGAKKETQYF. CDR3 DNA: TGTGCCAGCAGGGGGGGTGCCAAAAAGGAGACCCAGTACTTC.

The V and J genes are TRBV13 and TRBJ1-1; D gene ambiguous. Trimming took 7 bases from V and 7 from J, leaving 10 bases between them. Germline V gene sequence: CDR1 PRHDT, CDR2 FYEKMQ (reference sequence). This CDR3 has 11 residues. CDR3 in amino acids: CASILGSEAFF. CDR3 sequence (DNA): TGTGCCAGCATCTTGGGGAGTGAAGCTTTCTTT.

The table lists this clone with a few counts. The chain joins TRBV3-1 (or the pseudogene TRBV3-2) to TRBJ1-1; D gene uncertain. The CDR3 length is 16 residues. The germline CDR1 and CDR2 sequences are LGHDT and YNNKEL (reference sequence). Trimming took 0 bases from V and 2 from J, leaving 13 bases between them. The CDR3 bases are TGTGCCAGCAGCCAAGATGTAACAAGATATAACACTGAAGCTTTCTTT. Protein sequence: CASSQDVTRYNTEAFF.

This rearrangement joins TRBV7-2 to TRBJ2-3; D possibly uses TRBD1 or TRBD2 (5 bases each). CDR3 length equals 14 residues. CDR1 and CDR2 from the germline V gene are SGHTA and FQGNSA. Trimming took 5 bases from V and 5 from J, leaving 14 bases between them. CDR3 nucleotides: TGTGCCAGCAGCAGGGGTAGCGCATTAGATACGCAGTATTTT. Encoded protein: CASSRGSALDTQYF.

The gene calls are TRBV5-8 and TRBJ1-5; D gene uncertain. V dropped 3 bases and J dropped 0 bases, with 10 bases sitting between them. The CDR3 has 15 amino acids. The germline V gene encodes CDR1 SGHTS and CDR2 YDEGEE. CDR3 sequence reads: CASSSGVNSNQPQHF. The CDR3 nucleotides are TGTGCCAGCAGCTCCGGGGTGAATAGCAATCAGCCCCAGCATTTT. Full variable domain (remainder filled in from reference TRBV5-8 and TRBJ1-5): EAGVTQSPTHLIKTRGQQATLRCSPISGHTSVYWYQQALGLGLQFLLWYDEGEERNRGNFPPRFSGRQFPNYSSELNVNALELEDSALYLCASSSGVNSNQPQHFGDGTRLSIL.

The chain combines TRBV21-1 with TRBJ2-3; TRBD2, as called in the table, went unchecked against the DNA. TRBV21-1 is deemed a pseudogene. The CDR3 is made up of 18 amino acids. CDR3 DNA sequence: TGTGCCAGCAGCAAACCAAGAAGTCAGGGCGGGGGCACAGATACGCAGTATTTT. It yields the protein CASSKPRSQGGGTDTQYF.

CDR3 nucleotide sequence: TGTGCCACCCGGTATAGGACAGACAACTCACCCCTCCACTTT. Its translation is CATRYRTDNSPLHF. This chain connects TRBV27 to TRBJ1-6; possible D gene TRBD1, 6 bases. CDR3 length equals 14 residues. Germline CDR1 MNHEY, CDR2 SMNVEV (reference sequence). V was pared by 10 bases and J by 10 bases, with 20 bases between.

The J gene is TRBJ2-1, the V gene TRBV7-2, with a tentative D call TRBD2 (5 bases). Germline CDR1 SGHTA, CDR2 FQGNSA. Trimming shortened V by 0 bases and J by 3 bases, and 9 bases separated the two germline ends. The CDR3 spans 15 residues. The CDR3 nucleotides are TGTGCCAGCAGCTTAGCGAGGGCGGGCTACAATGAGCAGTTCTTC. Translated, it gives CASSLARAGYNEQFF.

The chain joins TRBV6-5 to TRBJ2-7; perhaps TRBD1 as D (6 bases). Germline CDR1 MNHEY, CDR2 SVGAGI. V lost 6 bases and J 3 bases, leaving 18 bases between the germline ends. This CDR3 spans 15 amino acids. The CDR3 DNA follows: TGTGCCAGCAGAGGGGACAACCGACTCAACTACGAGCAGTACGTC. It translates to CASRGDNRLNYEQYV.

V usage is TRBV19 and J usage is TRBJ1-2, with 7 bases that match TRBD1. The CDR3 totals 15 residues. Germline-derived CDR1 and CDR2 are LNHDA and SQIVND (reference sequence). V lost 3 bases and J lost 8; bases outside the gene matches: 12. The CDR3, as DNA: TGTGCCAGTAGTATTTACGGGTCGGCAGGGGGAGGCTACACCTTC. Translation gives CASSIYGSAGGGYTF.

The rearrangement joins TRBV12-3 or TRBV12-4 to TRBJ1-3, with unresolved D. This CDR3 region has 13 residues. V was pared by 4 bases and J by 8 bases, with 12 bases between. The DNA for the CDR3 is TGTGCCAGCAGTTACGGGTATTGGGACACCATATATTTT. Protein sequence: CASSYGYWDTIYF.

The rearrangement uses TRBV2 and TRBJ2-3, with D perhaps TRBD1 (6 bases). Germline CDR1 is SNHLY and CDR2 is FYNNEI. The CDR3 totals 16 residues. Trimming removed 2 bases from V and 2 bases from J, with 14 bases in between. DNA for the CDR3: TGTGCCAGCAGTGAAATGCAAGGGGACATCACAGATACGCAGTATTTT. It is translated as CASSEMQGDITDTQYF.